Each of the 22 T cell receptor beta chains below was sequenced from the same sample in a study of molecular identifiers for immune sequencing clone quantification. TCRdb independently ran MiXCR on the PCR reads; one entry per CDR3 protein. The sample holds over 50,000 distinct CDR3 sequences, roughly 38% seen once. The sample comprised naive CD8+ T cells from blood, with Jurkat cell RNA spiked in. Described subset: FACS-sorted CD8+CD4-CCR7+CD45RA+ naive T cells. Receptors were obtained from a human donor in good health. Some libraries in this study had Jurkat cell RNA spiked in.

As to this clonotype: A much larger clone lies a single base off, so this may be a read error. The chain recombines TRBV5-6 with TRBJ2-7, with D maybe TRBD2 (5 bases). This CDR3 contains 13 residues. The germline V and J ends were trimmed by 0 bases and 4 bases, with 8 bases remaining between them. From germline, CDR1 is SGHDT and CDR2 YYEEEE. This CDR3 reads CASSLGGVYEQYF. Written as DNA, the CDR3 is TGTGCCAGCAGCTTGGGGGGAGTGTACGAGCAGTACTTC. Variable domain in full (rest from reference TRBV5-6 and TRBJ2-7): DAGVTQSPTHLIKTRGQQVTLRCSPKSGHDTVSWYQQALGQGPQFIFQYYEEEERQRGNFPDRFSGHQFPNYSSELNVNALLLGDSALYLCASSLGGVYEQYFGPGTRLTVT.

Comment on this clonotype: At one of its ends the junction is not consistent with the germline gene, which may arise from a read error. This chain links TRBV5-3 with TRBJ2-7; TRBD2 agrees at 10 bases. TRBV5-3 is sorted into the ORF group, with uncertain function. This CDR3 has 15 residues. CDR3 sequence (DNA): TGTGCCAGCAGCTGGGGGACTAGCGCCAGCTACGAGCAGTACTTC. This encodes CASSWGTSASYEQYF.

The genes are TRBV28 and TRBJ2-5; D is unclear. Germline V lookup: CDR1 MDHEN, CDR2 SYDVKM. The CDR3 length is 13 residues. With 3 bases removed from V and 1 base from J, the gap between germline ends came to 6 bases. CDR3 amino acids: CASSLVLQETQYF. CDR3 bases: TGTGCCAGCAGTTTGGTGCTCCAAGAGACCCAGTACTTC.

This clonotype was picked up a small number of times. This chain joins TRBV7-9 and TRBJ2-2, with D unclear. Germline V gene lookup returns CDR1 SEHNR and CDR2 FQNEAQ (reference sequence). The CDR3 is 11 amino acids. V shed 6 bases and J shed 6 bases, with 5 bases lying between them. Here the CDR3 DNA reads TGTGCCAGCAGTCAGTCCGGGGAGCTGTTTTTT. It encodes CASSQSGELFF.

This clonotype has only a few counts. The germline gene is not matched at one end of the junction; a read error may be the cause. The V and J genes are TRBV2 and TRBJ2-7, with TRBD1 as a possible D gene (6 bases). The CDR3 is 13 amino acids. Germline CDR1 reads SNHLY; CDR2 reads FYNNEI. The DNA of the CDR3 is TGTGCCAGCAGTGAAGGGGGGCCCTACGAGCAGTGCTTC. This codes for CASSEGGPYEQCF.

This clonotype was picked up a small number of times. The CDR3 sequence is CASSQTTGGHVGELFF. Written as DNA, the CDR3 is TGCGCCAGCAGCCAGACTACAGGGGGGCATGTCGGGGAGCTGTTTTTT. The chain combines TRBV4-3 with TRBJ2-2, with 8 bases matching TRBD1. The J segment lost 7 bases and the V segment lost 3 bases, leaving 10 bases of the junction unmatched. Germline CDR1 reads LGHNA; CDR2 reads YSLEER. The CDR3 spans 16 residues.

This clonotype was seen more than once but under ten times. The chain employs TRBV4-1 and TRBJ2-1; weak D call: TRBD1 (5 bases). Per the germline V gene, CDR1 is MGHRA and CDR2 is YSYEKL. Trimming took off 3 bases at V and 9 bases at J, with 6 bases between the two ends. This CDR3 contains 11 residues. The CDR3 DNA reads TGCGCCAGCAGCCAGCAGGGTGAGCAGTTCTTC. Translating gives CASSQQGEQFF.

Only a few counts were recorded for this clonotype. The J gene is TRBJ1-1, the V gene TRBV7-2; D ambiguous. Trimming removed 3 bases from V and 1 base from J, with 9 bases in between. The CDR3 extends over 14 amino acids. Germline V gene sequence: CDR1 SGHTA, CDR2 FQGNSA. The CDR3 loop is CASSFLLPNTEAFF. The CDR3 bases are TGTGCCAGCAGCTTTTTACTCCCGAACACTGAAGCTTTCTTT.

In its sample, this clonotype was seen a few times. The V and J genes are TRBV28 and TRBJ2-2; maybe TRBD1 (6 bases). The CDR3 runs to 16 residues. Deletions cut 7 bases from V and 0 bases from J, with 15 bases between. Germline values: CDR1 MDHEN, CDR2 SYDVKM. For the CDR3, the DNA is TGTGCCAGCACTCCCTTGGGACACCCGAACACCGGGGAGCTGTTTTTT. This codes for CASTPLGHPNTGELFF. Complete variable domain (other parts from reference TRBV28 and TRBJ2-2): DVKVTQSSRYLVKRTGEKVFLECVQDMDHENMFWYRQDPGLGLRLIYFSYDVKMKEKGDIPEGYSVSREKKERFSLILESASTNQTSMYLCASTPLGHPNTGELFFGEGSRLTVL.

The chain joins TRBV9 to TRBJ2-7; TRBD1 is a possible D gene (9 bases). Per the germline V gene, CDR1 is SGDLS and CDR2 is YYNGEE. The CDR3 consists of 15 residues. V lost 3 bases and J 4 bases, leaving 17 bases between the germline ends. The CDR3 is CASSGSGTGIYEQYF. CDR3 in DNA: TGTGCCAGCAGCGGTAGCGGGACAGGGATATACGAGCAGTACTTC.

Ten or more counts support this clonotype. This chain joins TRBV6-6 and TRBJ2-7, with a tentative D call TRBD2 (5 bases). Germline CDR1 and CDR2: MNHNY and SVGAGI (reference sequence). This CDR3 has 13 amino acids. The V and J ends lost 0 bases and 6 bases respectively, with 9 bases between them. The CDR3 coding sequence is TGTGCCAGCAGTTACTCGAACGGGGTCGAGCAGTACTTC. Translation: CASSYSNGVEQYF.

Ten or more counts support this clonotype. This rearrangement joins TRBV20-1 to TRBJ2-1; D ambiguous. V was cut by 3 bases and J by 9 bases, with 12 bases left in between. CDR1 DFQATT and CDR2 SNEGSKA come from the germline V gene (reference sequence). The CDR3 contains 12 residues. Here the CDR3 reads CSARQITGEQFF. CDR3 in DNA: TGCAGTGCTAGGCAAATCACCGGTGAGCAGTTCTTC.

This clonotype has more than one count but fewer than ten. The rearrangement links TRBV11-2 to TRBJ2-1; D is undetermined. Germline lookup yields CDR1 SGHAT and CDR2 FQNNGV. CDR3 length equals 17 residues. Deletions cut 1 base from V and 2 bases from J, with 15 bases between. CDR3 coding DNA: TGTGCCAGCAGCTTAGCATTCGGGTTACAGCCCTACAATGAGCAGTTCTTC. This codes for CASSLAFGLQPYNEQFF.

Regarding this clonotype: This could be a read error, since a much larger clone is one nucleotide away. V usage is TRBV28 and J usage is TRBJ2-1; no reliable D call. Looked up from germline, CDR1 is MDHEN and CDR2 is SYDVKM. CDR3 length: 13 amino acids. CDR3 coding DNA: TGTGCCAGCTGTTTGAGGATCGGACCCCCTTTGTCGTTC. It specifies CASCLRIGPPLSF.

This clonotype was found many times. The rearrangement uses TRBV28 and TRBJ2-3, with D perhaps matching TRBD1 or TRBD2 (6 bases each). V gave up 8 bases and J gave up 5 bases, with 20 bases separating them. In germline, CDR1 is MDHEN, CDR2 SYDVKM. The length of the CDR3 is 15 residues. This CDR3 reads CASRLAAEGVDTQYF. The CDR3 DNA is TGTGCCAGCCGCCTGGCAGCGGAGGGGGTAGATACGCAGTATTTT.

A note on this clonotype: Mismatch with germline at one junction end may stem from a read error. The chain combines TRBV6-6 with TRBJ1-1; 9 bases fit TRBD1. The CDR3 is 16 amino acids. Germline V lookup: CDR1 MNHNY, CDR2 SVGAGI (reference sequence). CDR3 loop: CASSYLGQGRNSEAFF. The DNA of the CDR3 is TGTGCCAGCAGTTACCTGGGACAGGGAAGGAACTCTGAAGCTTTCTTT.

Turning to this clonotype: The conserved final phenylalanine or tryptophan is absent from the CDR3, which likely points to a read error. The rearrangement uses TRBV29-1 and TRBJ2-1; D is perhaps TRBD1 (6 bases). With 4 bases removed from V and 8 bases from J, the gap between germline ends came to 15 bases. The CDR3 sequence is 13 residues long. CDR1 is SQVTM and CDR2 is ANQGSEA in the germline V gene. CDR3 sequence reads: CSVAGQSLDEQFY. The CDR3 DNA is TGCAGCGTTGCCGGACAGTCTCTAGATGAGCAGTTCTAC.

In this sample, this clonotype turned up a few times. This chain links TRBV7-6 with TRBJ2-1; D may correspond to TRBD1 or TRBD2 (5 bases each). CDR1 is SGHVS and CDR2 is FNYEAQ in the germline V gene. The V end was cut by 10 bases, the J end by 0 bases, with 10 bases between. The CDR3 consists of 13 residues. DNA of the CDR3: TGTGCCACCGGGACGGACTCCTACAATGAGCAGTTCTTC. Translated, it gives CATGTDSYNEQFF.

The chain recombines TRBV6-5 with TRBJ2-7, with 9 bases identical to TRBD1. Per germline, CDR1 MNHEY and CDR2 SVGAGI. With V trimmed by 8 bases and J by 6 bases, 5 bases remained unmatched. The CDR3 length is 12 residues. Written as DNA, the CDR3 is TGTGCCAGCGGGACAGGGTTCGCCGAGCAGTACTTC. Its translation: CASGTGFAEQYF.

Points on this clonotype: This may be a read error, as it is one base from a much larger clone. The J gene is TRBJ2-3, the V gene TRBV7-9, with D possibly TRBD1 on 6 matching bases. The V end lost 5 bases, the J end lost 10 bases, and 22 bases lay between the germline ends. This CDR3 region has 15 residues. Germline CDR1 and CDR2: SEHNR and FQNEAQ (reference sequence). The CDR3, as DNA: TGTGCCAGCAGCCAACAGGGCACGGCGTTCCCATCGCAGTATTTT. This encodes CASSQQGTAFPSQYF.

This clonotype was seen only a few times. The chain links TRBV27 to TRBJ2-6, with TRBD1 identical over 7 bases. Germline CDR1 MNHEY, CDR2 SMNVEV (reference sequence). CDR3 size: 17 residues. Trimming at V came to 4 bases and at J to 4 bases, leaving 10 bases not matched to a gene. This CDR3 reads CASSSETGYVGANVLTF. DNA for the CDR3: TGTGCCAGCAGTTCTGAGACAGGGTATGTAGGGGCCAACGTCCTGACTTTC.

This clonotype came up many times. This chain joins TRBV7-6 and TRBJ1-1, with D possibly TRBD1 on 5 matching bases. Germline CDR1 reads SGHVS; CDR2 reads FNYEAQ. V was clipped by 0 bases and J by 1 base, with 6 bases between them. This CDR3 comprises 14 residues. CDR3 in amino acids: CASSLAGPNTEAFF. The DNA of the CDR3 is TGTGCCAGCAGCTTAGCGGGGCCGAACACTGAAGCTTTCTTT.